The present entry profiles one T cell receptor beta chain with its context. Its target is unknown. This sample is drawn from a study of Ad26.COV2.S vaccination and SARS-CoV-2 variants. At the level of the study: Intramuscular Ad26.COV2.S at 5x10^10 or 1x10^11 viral particles. Study-wide results and caveats: An underestimation of total T cell responses may have resulted from the TCR breadth and depth analyses.

The repertoire was sequenced with immunoSEQ multiplex PCR; TCRdb's copy has only in-frame clones and lacks some. Of about 350,000 clones in the sample, about 85% are singletons; the top ten hold roughly 3.3%. Germline V gene sequence: CDR1 GTSNPN, CDR2 SVGIG (reference sequence). The CDR3 covers 13 residues. Between the trimmed V and J ends, which lost 3 bases and 2 bases, there was a span of 10 bases. Treatment reported: roughly 20 received Ad26.COV2.S at low or high dose, single or two shots; 5 received placebo; per-sample allocation not given. Collection of the samples took place on day 63 after the first injection of vaccine or placebo.

Specimen: peripheral blood, collected in a trial of Ad26.COV2.S vaccine versus placebo. The chain is built from TRBV30 and TRBJ1-2; D perhaps matches TRBD1 (5 bases). The sequence derives from a person aged 18-65 years who received the Ad26.COV2.S COVID-19 vaccine or a placebo. In nucleotides, the CDR3 is TGTGCCTGGAGGGGGACCCTGAACTATGGCTACACCTTC. As protein: CAWRGTLNYGYTF.